This passage covers 15 T cell receptor beta chains from one sample sequenced in a study of T cells in Graves' hyperthyroidism and ophthalmopathy. The investigators amplified TCR beta CDR3 regions from RNA transcripts. First-round RT-PCR targeting the TCR CDR3 was performed with the HTBI primer set. A single record per CDR3 protein comes from TCRdb applying MiXCR to the multiplex PCR reads. The table records a few hundred thousand distinct CDR3 sequences, approximately 14% of them present only once. The sample taken for sequencing was blood. These receptors came from a young woman with Graves' hyperthyroidism.

This clonotype showed up many times. The J gene is TRBJ1-3, the V gene TRBV28; the D gene is possibly TRBD1 (6 bases). CDR1 and CDR2 (germline): MDHEN, SYDVKM. V was cut by 5 bases and J by 4 bases, with 15 bases left in between. CDR3 length: 15 residues. The CDR3 DNA reads TGTGCCAGCAGTCCCCCCGGGACAAGGGGAAACACCATATATTTT. Residues: CASSPPGTRGNTIYF.

This clonotype was detected many times. This chain connects TRBV7-9 to TRBJ1-1, with D unresolved. V lost 1 base, J lost 3 bases, and 6 bases lay in between. The length of the CDR3 is 13 residues. Germline lookup yields CDR1 SEHNR and CDR2 FQNEAQ (reference sequence). The CDR3 protein is CASSLEQDTEAFF. CDR3 sequence (DNA): TGTGCCAGCAGCTTAGAGCAGGACACTGAAGCTTTCTTT.

This clonotype was picked up many times. The V and J genes are TRBV7-9 and TRBJ2-1, with TRBD1 matching 9 bases. The CDR3 totals 16 residues. Germline assignment: CDR1 SEHNR and CDR2 FQNEAQ (reference sequence). The trim removed 2 bases at V and 8 bases at J, leaving 10 bases unmatched. In nucleotides, the CDR3 is TGTGCCAGCAGCTTATCTGGGACAGGGTACGTCGATGAGCAGTTCTTC. Protein sequence: CASSLSGTGYVDEQFF.

The table lists this clonotype with many counts. The CDR3 nucleotides are TGTGCCAGCAGTTACGGGACAGGGACCCATCAGCCCCAGCATTTT. This gives the protein CASSYGTGTHQPQHF. The chain carries TRBV12-3 or TRBV12-4 and TRBJ1-5, with 9 bases identical to TRBD1. With 4 bases clipped from V and 5 bases from J, the junction kept 6 bases outside the gene matches. This CDR3 has 15 residues.

The chain carries TRBV4-1 and TRBJ2-7, with 7 bases matching TRBD1. The V gene's germline CDR1 is MGHRA and CDR2 YSYEKL. Trimming cost V 0 bases and J 5 bases; bases outside gene matches: 4. The CDR3 runs 14 residues. The CDR3 coding sequence is TGCGCCAGCAGCCAAGATGCAGGGGGTAACGAGCAGTACTTC. This codes for CASSQDAGGNEQYF.

The chain employs TRBV9 and TRBJ2-1; TRBD2 agrees at 11 bases. The CDR3 is 19 amino acids. V lost 3 bases, J lost 0 bases, and 11 bases stayed unmatched. Germline loops: CDR1 SGDLS, CDR2 YYNGEE. CDR3 nucleotides: TGTGCCAGCAGCGCTGGGAACCGACTAGCGGGGAGCTCCTACAATGAGCAGTTCTTC. Encoded protein: CASSAGNRLAGSSYNEQFF.

A few counts support this clonotype. The chain has TRBV29-1 and TRBJ1-2, with D perhaps matching TRBD1 (5 bases). The CDR3 loop spans 12 amino acids. Germline V CDR1 and CDR2: SQVTM, ANQGSEA. Trimming stripped 2 bases from V and 5 bases from J, with 9 bases between. Written as DNA, the CDR3 is TGCAGCGTTGAATTGGGGGGGTATGGCTACACCTTC. Protein: CSVELGGYGYTF.

This clonotype was found many times. The chain carries TRBV3-1 and TRBJ1-1, with 8 bases aligning to TRBD1. Trimming at V came to 4 bases and at J to 5 bases, leaving 9 bases not matched to a gene. The CDR3 runs 15 residues. Germline V CDR1 and CDR2: LGHDT, YNNKEL (reference sequence). The CDR3: CASSPRGRGLTEAFF. CDR3 bases: TGTGCCAGCAGCCCCAGGGGGCGCGGGTTAACTGAAGCTTTCTTT.

This clonotype has only a few counts. J is TRBJ2-2 and V is TRBV5-6; 13 bases map to TRBD2. Trimming cost V 5 bases and J 5 bases; bases outside gene matches: 12. Germline V lookup: CDR1 SGHDT, CDR2 YYEEEE. The CDR3 sequence is 18 residues long. The CDR3 spells CASSTNSGLAGDTGELFF. CDR3 sequence (DNA): TGTGCCAGCAGTACTAACTCCGGACTAGCGGGAGATACCGGGGAGCTGTTTTTT.

The chain combines TRBV2 with TRBJ2-6; D remains unclear. Looked up from germline, CDR1 is SNHLY and CDR2 is FYNNEI. V was shortened by 4 bases and J by 4 bases, with 5 bases between the two germline ends. CDR3 length: 13 residues. The CDR3 loop is CASSGAGANVLTF. DNA of the CDR3: TGTGCCAGCAGTGGGGCGGGGGCCAACGTCCTGACTTTC.

This clonotype has ten or more counts. V usage is TRBV11-1 and J usage is TRBJ2-5; D is uncertain. Between the trimmed V and J ends, which lost 5 bases and 4 bases, there was a span of 14 bases. Germline CDR1 and CDR2: SGHAT and FQDESV (reference sequence). The CDR3 is 14 amino acids. The CDR3 coding sequence is TGTGCCAGCAGCCGCCCTCTAAGGCCAGAGACCCAGTACTTC. Protein sequence: CASSRPLRPETQYF.

The chain has TRBV11-2 and TRBJ2-1; D possibly corresponds to TRBD1 (6 bases). The V gene lost 0 bases and the J gene lost 10 bases, with 13 bases spanning the gap. This CDR3 contains 14 residues. The germline V gene has CDR1 SGHAT and CDR2 FQNNGV. CDR3 nucleotides: TGTGCCAGCAGCTTAGAACAGGGAGTACACGAGCAGTTCTTC. Protein product: CASSLEQGVHEQFF. The variable domain in full, with the rest retrieved from reference TRBV11-2 and TRBJ2-1, is EAGVAQSPRYKIIEKRQSVAFWCNPISGHATLYWYQQILGQGPKLLIQFQNNGVVDDSQLPKDRFSAERLKGVDSTLKIQPAKLEDSAVYLCASSLEQGVHEQFFGPGTRLTVL.

This clonotype has a count of ten or more. The gene calls are TRBV20-1 and TRBJ2-1; the match to TRBD2 covers 7 bases. The CDR3 loop spans 15 amino acids. Germline CDR1 DFQATT, CDR2 SNEGSKA (reference sequence). The V and J ends lost 8 bases and 0 bases, in that order; junction bases with no gene match: 10. The CDR3 sequence: CSQVSLAVSYNEQFF. CDR3 in DNA: TGCAGTCAGGTATCCCTAGCGGTCTCCTACAATGAGCAGTTCTTC.

At least ten counts were recorded for this clonotype. The chain has TRBV5-1 and TRBJ2-1, with D possibly TRBD2 on 6 matching bases. Germline V lookup: CDR1 SGHRS, CDR2 YFSETQ. The CDR3 has 13 amino acids. V was shortened by 7 bases and J by 7 bases, with 15 bases between the two germline ends. In nucleotides, the CDR3 is TGCGCCAGCGCACCAACACTAGCAAATGAGCAGTTCTTC. Residues: CASAPTLANEQFF.

The CDR3: CAGKRTAFSGNTIYF. CDR3 coding DNA: TGTGCCGGCAAAAGGACAGCTTTCTCTGGAAACACCATATATTTT. This rearrangement joins TRBV6-2 or TRBV6-3 to TRBJ1-3, with D perhaps TRBD1 (6 bases). Per the germline V gene, CDR1 is MNHEY and CDR2 is SVGEGT. This CDR3 comprises 15 residues. V was clipped by 11 bases and J by 0 bases, with 17 bases between them.